The entry below describes one T cell receptor beta chain. This record comes from a study of ipilimumab plus nivolumab after autologous stem cell transplantation. Study as a whole: Median doses per patient: about 5 ipilimumab, under 10 nivolumab.

Ipilimumab, 1 mg/kg, started 14 to 28 days after autologous transplant. The repertoire was sequenced with immunoSEQ multiplex PCR; TCRdb's copy has only in-frame clones and lacks some. The table includes fewer than 45,000 clones, roughly 92% detected once. The V end lost 5 bases, the J end lost 4 bases, and 12 bases lay between the germline ends. This CDR3 region has 14 residues. Germline CDR1 and CDR2: LGHNA and YSLEER. Source: PBMCs, taken in a trial of ipilimumab plus nivolumab as post-transplant consolidation. The sequence came from a male donor with multiple myeloma. The chain employs TRBV4-3 and TRBJ1-5, with TRBD1 as a possible D gene (5 bases). In DNA, the CDR3 is TGCGCCAGCAGCTCCTACCGGGGGAATCAGCCCCAGCATTTT. Translated, it gives CASSSYRGNQPQHF.